These 7 T cell receptor beta chains were all obtained from the same sample, sequenced in a study of Graves' ophthalmopathy and Graves' hyperthyroidism. TCR beta CDR3 regions were amplified from RNA transcripts. HTBI-primed RT-PCR formed the first round, and a multiplex PCR formed the second. One entry per CDR3 protein, called by TCRdb with MiXCR from the multiplex PCR reads. The sample gives over a million distinct CDR3 sequences, roughly two fifths of which show up once; approximately 10% is in the top ten. The sequencing input was peripheral blood or thyroid tissue (not recorded which). The receptors were gathered from an adult man with Graves' hyperthyroidism.

This clonotype was seen repeatedly, ten times or more. CDR3 DNA sequence: TGTGCCAGCAGCTTGGGCGGGCCTTTGTACGAGCAGTACTTC. Amino acids: CASSLGGPLYEQYF. The chain carries TRBV7-3 and TRBJ2-7; possible D gene TRBD2, 5 bases. V was cut by 3 bases and J by 4 bases, with 13 bases left in between. The CDR3 length is 14 residues. The germline gives CDR1 SGHTA, CDR2 FQGTGA.

Only a few counts were recorded for this clonotype. The chain links TRBV29-1 to TRBJ1-1, with a weak D call TRBD1 (5 bases). Looked up from germline, CDR1 is SQVTM and CDR2 is ANQGSEA. The CDR3 runs 13 residues. V was clipped by 5 bases and J by 3 bases, with 13 bases between them. CDR3 DNA: TGCAGCGTTTTACCAGGGTGGGACACTGAAGCTTTCTTT. Amino acids: CSVLPGWDTEAFF.

There are many counts of this clonotype. The rearrangement joins TRBV2 to TRBJ1-1; D is undetermined. Trimming removed 11 bases at V and 0 bases at J, with 16 bases between. The germline gives CDR1 SNHLY, CDR2 FYNNEI. This CDR3 region has 14 residues. CDR3 amino acids: CAYIRPGLNTEAFF. CDR3 DNA: TGTGCCTACATTCGACCCGGATTGAACACTGAAGCTTTCTTT.

The chain recombines TRBV9 with TRBJ2-2; D uncertain. This CDR3 has 13 amino acids. Germline assignment: CDR1 SGDLS and CDR2 YYNGEE. The V gene lost 0 bases and the J gene lost 8 bases, with 8 bases spanning the gap. CDR3 in amino acids: CASSVAQTGELFF. CDR3 DNA sequence: TGTGCCAGCAGCGTAGCCCAGACAGGGGAGCTGTTTTTT.

This sequence joins TRBV7-2 and TRBJ2-7, with 9 bases aligning to TRBD1. V trimming: 5 bases; J trimming: 5 bases; junction bases outside the gene matches: 7. The CDR3 length is 14 residues. Germline V gene data show CDR1 as SGHTA and CDR2 as FQGNSA. CDR3 protein: CASSQGQGLDEQYF. CDR3 nucleotide sequence: TGTGCCAGCAGCCAGGGACAGGGTTTGGACGAGCAGTACTTC.

V and J are TRBV11-2 and TRBJ2-7; 13 bases line up with TRBD2. The CDR3 contains 15 residues. The V gene's germline CDR1 is SGHAT and CDR2 FQNNGV. Germline trimming cut 4 bases from V and 3 bases from J; bases unmatched to any gene: 3. Here the CDR3 DNA reads TGTGCCAGCAGCTGGGGACTAGCGGGAATCTACGAGCAGTACTTC. Translation gives CASSWGLAGIYEQYF. The entire variable domain, with the rest obtained from reference TRBV11-2 and TRBJ2-7, is as follows: EAGVAQSPRYKIIEKRQSVAFWCNPISGHATLYWYQQILGQGPKLLIQFQNNGVVDDSQLPKDRFSAERLKGVDSTLKIQPAKLEDSAVYLCASSWGLAGIYEQYFGPGTRLTVT.

V and J are TRBV30 and TRBJ1-1; D is uncertain. Trimming cost V 4 bases and J 0 bases, with 15 bases left between them. The CDR3 is made up of 15 amino acids. The germline V gene has CDR1 GTSNPN and CDR2 SVGIG (reference sequence). Written as DNA, the CDR3 is TGTGCCTGGATCCCTAGGGCAGCAATGAACACTGAAGCTTTCTTT. This encodes CAWIPRAAMNTEAFF.